This T cell receptor (beta chain) emerged from a study of T cells in Graves' hyperthyroidism and ophthalmopathy. Amplification targeted TCR beta CDR3 regions from RNA transcripts. First-round RT-PCR with HTBI primers amplified the TCR CDR3 region. TCRdb passed the multiplex PCR reads through MiXCR, listing each CDR3 protein once. The repertoire holds under 400,000 distinct CDR3 sequences, with around 13% as singletons. This clonotype came up many times. In germline, CDR1 is GTSNPN, CDR2 SVGIG (reference sequence). The CDR3 loop spans 14 amino acids. Trimming stripped 3 bases from V and 4 bases from J, with 15 bases between. Patients aged 18 to 65 had newly diagnosed hyperthyroidism that had lasted under 2 months. PBMCs were obtained from 9 to 10 ml fresh peripheral blood.

The sequenced sample consisted of blood. The rearrangement joins TRBV30 to TRBJ1-1; D not certain. The clonotype comes from a woman aged 55-69 years with Graves' hyperthyroidism. CDR3 protein: CAWRYLFSRTEAFF. The DNA of the CDR3 is TGTGCCTGGAGGTACCTCTTCAGCCGCACTGAAGCTTTCTTT.